One and the same sample provided the 30 T cell receptor beta chains below, sequenced in a study of OX40 agonist ivuxolimab in advanced cancers. Sequencing used immunoSEQ multiplex PCR; TCRdb keeps in-frame clones, though not all of them. This table holds about 150,000 clones, around 94% found once. The specimen comprised CD4+ or CD8+ T cells sorted from blood, sampled in a trial of the OX40 agonist ivuxolimab. These receptor sequences come from an adult with an advanced solid tumor such as melanoma, head and neck, liver or kidney cancer.

J is TRBJ1-1 and V is TRBV7-2; 11 bases fit TRBD1. Germline CDR1 and CDR2: SGHTA and FQGNSA. Unmatched junction bases numbered 8, after V lost 3 bases and J lost 8 bases. This CDR3 has 15 amino acids. The CDR3 region is CASSFTGTGGREAFF. In DNA form, the CDR3 reads TGTGCCAGCAGCTTCACCGGGACAGGGGGTCGGGAAGCTTTCTTT.

The rearrangement joins TRBV7-2 to TRBJ1-1; D gene unclear. Trimming took 4 bases from V and 2 from J, leaving 14 bases between them. The CDR3 is made up of 15 amino acids. Per germline, CDR1 SGHTA and CDR2 FQGNSA. For the CDR3, the DNA is TGTGCCAGCAGCTCTTACTCCGAGGGAAACACTGAAGCTTTCTTT. Translating it yields CASSSYSEGNTEAFF.

The rearrangement links TRBV6-5 to TRBJ1-1; D call uncertain. Trimming pared 2 bases from V and 5 bases from J, leaving 9 bases between. Germline values: CDR1 MNHEY, CDR2 SVGAGI. The CDR3 extends over 13 amino acids. CDR3 loop: CASSYVGKTEAFF. The CDR3 DNA is TGTGCCAGCAGTTACGTCGGGAAGACTGAAGCTTTCTTT.

The rearrangement uses TRBV9 and TRBJ2-3; 11 bases line up with TRBD2. The length of the CDR3 is 16 residues. Germline values: CDR1 SGDLS, CDR2 YYNGEE. Trimming at V came to 0 bases and at J to 1 base, leaving 1 base not matched to a gene. The CDR3 is CASSVDSGRGTDTQYF. The CDR3 DNA reads TGTGCCAGCAGCGTAGATAGCGGGAGGGGCACAGATACGCAGTATTTT.

V is TRBV7-2 and J is TRBJ2-7; D perhaps matches TRBD1 (6 bases). There are 18 residues in the CDR3. Germline V gene sequence: CDR1 SGHTA, CDR2 FQGNSA. Trimming stripped 1 base from V and 0 bases from J, with 19 bases between. CDR3 residues: CASSLDHGPGQTSYEQYF. The CDR3 DNA is TGTGCCAGCAGCTTAGATCACGGCCCTGGACAGACCTCCTACGAGCAGTACTTC.

CDR3 sequence reads: CASSFSGRSYEQYF. CDR3 nucleotides: TGTGCCAGCAGTTTTTCGGGGAGATCCTACGAGCAGTACTTC. The rearrangement uses TRBV28 and TRBJ2-7, with D perhaps matching TRBD2 (5 bases). Germline-derived CDR1 and CDR2 are MDHEN and SYDVKM. Trimming removed 3 bases from V and 1 base from J, with 10 bases in between. The CDR3 is 14 residues long.

This chain connects TRBV7-9 to TRBJ2-3, with TRBD2 matching 11 bases. The V gene end was trimmed by 1 base and the J gene end by 0 bases; junction bases not matched to a gene: 3. The CDR3 has 17 amino acids. Germline V gives CDR1 SEHNR, CDR2 FQNEAQ (reference sequence). The CDR3 here is CASSLGGTSGSTDTQYF. CDR3 DNA: TGTGCCAGCAGCTTAGGGGGGACTAGCGGCAGCACAGATACGCAGTATTTT.

This clone appeared a single time. CDR3 sequence reads: CASSPGQGVTNTEAFF. The CDR3 region has the DNA TGCGCCAGCAGCCCGGGACAGGGGGTTACTAACACTGAAGCTTTCTTT. The chain employs TRBV5-1 and TRBJ1-1, with TRBD1 identical over 11 bases. Germline V gene data show CDR1 as SGHRS and CDR2 as YFSETQ. After removal of 4 bases from V and 2 bases from J, the junction contained 7 bases not matched to a gene. The CDR3 totals 16 residues.

This rearrangement joins TRBV6-5 to TRBJ2-3; TRBD2 agrees at 10 bases. The ends lost 2 bases at V and 2 bases at J; junction bases unmatched: 4. Germline V gene data show CDR1 as MNHEY and CDR2 as SVGAGI. This CDR3 spans 16 amino acids. CDR3 DNA sequence: TGTGCCAGCAGTTACGGGACTAGCGCTTACACAGATACGCAGTATTTT. Translated: CASSYGTSAYTDTQYF.

This clone was observed once. The chain links TRBV19 to TRBJ2-2, with D possibly TRBD1 on 5 matching bases. The CDR3 covers 14 residues. Germline assignment: CDR1 LNHDA and CDR2 SQIVND (reference sequence). V lost 5 bases and J lost 7, with 14 bases in between. The CDR3 reads CASSWKGLGGELFF. The CDR3 DNA reads TGTGCCAGTAGTTGGAAGGGGTTGGGCGGGGAGCTGTTTTTT.

The chain joins TRBV29-1 to TRBJ1-4; a possible D gene is TRBD1 (5 bases). Looked up from germline, CDR1 is SQVTM and CDR2 is ANQGSEA. This CDR3 comprises 13 residues. Trimming took 4 bases from V and 4 from J, leaving 10 bases between them. The CDR3 DNA is TGCAGCGTTGGGGGACTGAGTAATGAAAAACTGTTTTTT. As protein: CSVGGLSNEKLFF.

This sequence joins TRBV5-6 and TRBJ2-5; TRBD2 aligns across 11 bases. Per the germline V gene, CDR1 is SGHDT and CDR2 is YYEEEE. The CDR3 runs 15 residues. V shed 1 base and J 5 bases; nucleotides not matched to a gene: 4. CDR3 region: CASSLRGTSGETQYF. CDR3 DNA sequence: TGTGCCAGCAGCTTGAGGGGGACTAGCGGTGAGACCCAGTACTTC.

This rearrangement joins TRBV7-9 to TRBJ2-3; perhaps TRBD2 as D (7 bases). The CDR3 covers 18 residues. V gave up 5 bases and J gave up 0 bases, with 21 bases separating them. CDR1 is SEHNR and CDR2 is FQNEAQ in the germline V gene (reference sequence). CDR3 DNA: TGTGCCAGCAGCGTCGGGGGGCCGGGGTCCCTGAGCACAGATACGCAGTATTTT. The encoded protein is CASSVGGPGSLSTDTQYF.

This clone has a single count. This sequence joins TRBV7-2 and TRBJ2-1, with a possible D match to TRBD1 (6 bases). The CDR3 sequence is 12 residues long. CDR1 and CDR2 (germline): SGHTA, FQGNSA. The V end was cut by 2 bases, the J end by 9 bases, with 8 bases between. The CDR3 DNA reads as TGTGCCAGCAGCTTACAGGGGACTGAGCAGTTCTTC. Translated: CASSLQGTEQFF. Combining the CDR3 with reference TRBV7-2 and TRBJ2-1 gives the whole variable domain GAGVSQSPSNKVTEKGKDVELRCDPISGHTALYWYRQSLGQGLEFLIYFQGNSAPDKSGLPSDRFSAERTGGSVSTLTIQRTQQEDSAVYLCASSLQGTEQFFGPGTRLTVL.

This rearrangement joins TRBV10-2 to TRBJ1-1; the D gene is possibly TRBD1 (6 bases). The CDR3 contains 14 residues. CDR1 is WSHSY, CDR2 SAAADI, per germline. V lost 3 bases, J lost 7 bases, and 15 bases lay in between. The CDR3 nucleotides read TGCGCCAGCAGTGAAGACAGGAATAACCATGAAGCTTTCTTT. This translates into CASSEDRNNHEAFF.

V and J are TRBV5-6 and TRBJ2-5; tentatively, D is TRBD2 (6 bases). The CDR3 loop spans 12 amino acids. CDR1 and CDR2 (germline): SGHDT, YYEEEE. Between the trimmed V and J ends, which lost 3 bases and 4 bases, there was a span of 7 bases. CDR3 nucleotides: TGTGCCAGCAGCTGGGGAGGAGAGACCCAGTACTTC. Protein: CASSWGGETQYF.

The chain combines TRBV4-1 with TRBJ2-1; D unclear. The length of the CDR3 is 13 residues. V lost 0 bases, J lost 12 bases, and 12 bases lay in between. The germline V gene has CDR1 MGHRA and CDR2 YSYEKL. The CDR3: CASSQDLPALQFF. As DNA, the CDR3 is TGCGCCAGCAGCCAAGATCTTCCGGCCCTGCAGTTCTTC.

The chain recombines TRBV27 with TRBJ2-5; D is unresolved. Germline lookup yields CDR1 MNHEY and CDR2 SMNVEV (reference sequence). Between the trimmed V and J ends, which lost 5 bases and 7 bases, there was a span of 17 bases. The CDR3 runs to 14 residues. CDR3 amino acids: CASSRTPSGGTQYF. For the CDR3, the DNA is TGTGCCAGCAGTCGGACCCCCTCTGGCGGGACCCAGTACTTC.

This clone was seen just once. This chain connects TRBV11-3 to TRBJ2-2; D perhaps matches TRBD2 (5 bases). The germline V gene has CDR1 SGHNT and CDR2 YENEEA. There are 17 residues in the CDR3. Trimming shortened V by 5 bases and J by 5 bases, and 21 bases separated the two germline ends. The CDR3 loop is CASSRDLGGPGTGELFF. CDR3 nucleotides: TGTGCCAGCAGCCGAGATCTAGGAGGCCCGGGGACCGGGGAGCTGTTTTTT. Together with reference TRBV11-3 and TRBJ2-2, the CDR3 gives the full variable domain: EAGVVQSPRYKIIEKKQPVAFWCNPISGHNTLYWYLQNLGQGPELLIRYENEEAVDDSQLPKDRFSAERLKGVDSTLKIQPAELGDSAVYLCASSRDLGGPGTGELFFGEGSRLTVL.

This clone was counted once. The J gene is TRBJ1-2, the V gene TRBV5-1; 7 bases map to TRBD1. Germline-derived CDR1 and CDR2 are SGHRS and YFSETQ. The CDR3 contains 14 residues. The J segment lost 4 bases and the V segment lost 4 bases, leaving 7 bases of the junction unmatched. Here the CDR3 reads CASSPRSGGYGYTF. As DNA, the CDR3 is TGCGCCAGCAGCCCACGGTCAGGGGGCTATGGCTACACCTTC.

This clone came up once. The chain joins TRBV29-1 to TRBJ2-3; 10 bases are a match to TRBD2. This CDR3 region has 13 residues. Germline loops: CDR1 SQVTM, CDR2 ANQGSEA. The V segment lost 8 bases and the J segment 2 bases; nucleotides outside the gene matches: 4. The CDR3 DNA follows: TGCAGCTACCTAGCGGGAGTCACAGATACGCAGTATTTT. Encoded protein: CSYLAGVTDTQYF.

The chain employs TRBV7-2 and TRBJ1-1; D possibly corresponds to TRBD1 (6 bases). The CDR3 consists of 17 residues. CDR1 SGHTA and CDR2 FQGNSA come from the germline V gene. Trimming shortened V by 2 bases and J by 8 bases, and 24 bases separated the two germline ends. The CDR3 sequence: CASSLLGRPQGWAEAFF. The CDR3, as DNA: TGTGCCAGCAGCTTACTTGGACGACCACAGGGATGGGCAGAAGCTTTCTTT.

The chain joins TRBV18 to TRBJ2-2, with unresolved D. The CDR3 length is 13 residues. Trimming took off 3 bases at V and 8 bases at J, with 10 bases between the two ends. Germline loops: CDR1 KGHSH, CDR2 LQKENI. Here the CDR3 DNA reads TGTGCCAGCTCACCGGGGTCATCTGGGGAGCTGTTTTTT. This codes for CASSPGSSGELFF.

The V gene is TRBV5-4, the J gene TRBJ2-1, with TRBD2 matching over 10 bases. The J segment lost 4 bases and the V segment lost 5 bases, leaving 6 bases of the junction unmatched. This CDR3 is built from 15 residues. The germline CDR1 and CDR2 sequences are SGHNT and YYREEE (reference sequence). The CDR3 protein is CASRLAGGSYNEQFF. DNA for the CDR3: TGTGCCAGCAGATTAGCGGGGGGAAGTTACAATGAGCAGTTCTTC. Combining the CDR3 with reference TRBV5-4 and TRBJ2-1 gives the whole variable domain ETGVTQSPTHLIKTRGQQVTLRCSSQSGHNTVSWYQQALGQGPQFIFQYYREEENGRGNFPPRFSGLQFPNYSSELNVNALELDDSALYLCASRLAGGSYNEQFFGPGTRLTVL.

The table lists this clone with a few counts. V usage is TRBV28 and J usage is TRBJ2-1, with a possible D match to TRBD1 (7 bases). The V gene's germline CDR1 is MDHEN and CDR2 SYDVKM. The length of the CDR3 is 16 residues. V gave up 2 bases and J gave up 6 bases, with 17 bases separating them. This chain's CDR3 is CASSLPGGRGSNEQFF. The CDR3 coding sequence is TGTGCCAGCAGTTTACCCGGGGGCAGGGGGAGCAATGAGCAGTTCTTC.

V gene TRBV5-4 combines with J gene TRBJ1-5; maybe TRBD1 (6 bases). This CDR3 is 17 amino acids long. The germline V gene has CDR1 SGHNT and CDR2 YYREEE (reference sequence). The V gene lost 1 base and the J gene lost 7 bases, with 21 bases spanning the gap. Here the CDR3 reads CASSLRPSGTPGQPQHF. The DNA of the CDR3 is TGTGCCAGCAGCTTGCGCCCCTCCGGGACACCGGGGCAGCCCCAGCATTTT.

Concerning this clone: The germline gene is not matched at one end of the junction; a read error may be the cause. The rearrangement links TRBV19 to TRBJ1-4; no clear D. From germline, CDR1 is LNHDA and CDR2 SQIVND (reference sequence). The CDR3 length is 16 residues. The CDR3 DNA reads TGTGCCAGTCGTATTACCCTCGGGGCAACTAATGAAAAACTGTTTTTT. Residues: CASRITLGATNEKLFF.

The chain is built from TRBV5-6 and TRBJ2-5, with D unclear. Germline CDR1 is SGHDT and CDR2 is YYEEEE. This CDR3 contains 14 residues. V was clipped by 4 bases and J by 2 bases, with 12 bases between them. CDR3 nucleotide sequence: TGTGCCAGCAGCCTTTTCTGGAAACAAGAGACCCAGTACTTC. Protein sequence: CASSLFWKQETQYF.

The CDR3 DNA is TGTGCCAGCAGTTTATCGGGACAGGGAGGCTCCTACGAGCAGTACTTC. Translated, it gives CASSLSGQGGSYEQYF. The rearrangement joins TRBV27 to TRBJ2-7, with 9 bases aligning to TRBD1. This CDR3 has 16 residues. The germline V gene has CDR1 MNHEY and CDR2 SMNVEV (reference sequence). The junction had 3 bases not matched to a gene; V was cut back by 0 bases and J by 0 bases.

The chain employs TRBV5-6 and TRBJ1-5; D gene uncertain. Germline CDR1 reads SGHDT; CDR2 reads YYEEEE. The CDR3 length is 14 residues. Trimming took off 0 bases at V and 6 bases at J, with 10 bases between the two ends. CDR3 protein: CASSLGGLSQPQHF. Here the CDR3 DNA reads TGTGCCAGCAGCTTGGGAGGGTTGAGTCAGCCCCAGCATTTT.